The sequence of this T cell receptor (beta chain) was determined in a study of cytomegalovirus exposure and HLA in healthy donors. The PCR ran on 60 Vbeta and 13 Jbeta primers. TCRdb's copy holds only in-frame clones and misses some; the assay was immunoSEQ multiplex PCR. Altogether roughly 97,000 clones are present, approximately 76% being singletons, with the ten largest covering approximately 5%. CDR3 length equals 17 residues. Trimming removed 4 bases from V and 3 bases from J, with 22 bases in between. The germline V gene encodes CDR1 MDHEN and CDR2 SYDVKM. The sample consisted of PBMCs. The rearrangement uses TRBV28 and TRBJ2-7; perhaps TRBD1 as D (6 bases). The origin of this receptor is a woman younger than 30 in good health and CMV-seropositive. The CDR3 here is CASSSPLSGTGFYEQYF. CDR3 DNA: TGTGCCAGCAGTTCTCCACTGAGCGGAACAGGGTTCTACGAGCAGTACTTC.